The 7 T cell receptor beta chains in this list originate from one sample, sequenced in a study of T cell responses to AZD1222 COVID-19 vaccine. The protocol was immunoSEQ multiplex PCR, while the TCRdb copy is restricted to in-frame clones and leaves out a portion. In the table there are roughly 170,000 clones, 90% of which are singletons. The material sequenced was peripheral blood, taken on day 0 of AZD1222 vaccination. The receptors derive from an adult in good health.

The rearrangement links TRBV19 to TRBJ2-1, with D unclear. The CDR3 totals 13 residues. From germline, CDR1 is LNHDA and CDR2 SQIVND (reference sequence). V was trimmed by 5 bases and J by 8 bases, leaving 13 bases between them. CDR3 protein: CASSPRPGDEQFF. In nucleotides, the CDR3 is TGTGCCAGTAGTCCACGCCCCGGAGATGAGCAGTTCTTC.

The chain employs TRBV4-3 and TRBJ1-6, with D unclear. V was cut by 5 bases and J by 7 bases, with 9 bases left in between. The CDR3 consists of 13 residues. Germline-derived CDR1 and CDR2 are LGHNA and YSLEER. The CDR3 reads CASSEGLNSPLHF. CDR3 sequence (DNA): TGCGCCAGCAGCGAAGGATTGAATTCACCCCTCCACTTT.

CDR3 nucleotides: TGTGCCAGCATTCGGACAGGGGGTCCGGGGGGCTACACCTTC. It codes for CASIRTGGPGGYTF. The chain links TRBV6-6 to TRBJ1-2; 10 bases fit TRBD1. Germline CDR1 reads MNHNY; CDR2 reads SVGAGI (reference sequence). V lost 7 bases, J lost 8 bases, and 10 bases stayed unmatched. This CDR3 region has 14 residues.

J is TRBJ2-7 and V is TRBV5-1, with 7 bases lining up with TRBD1. The V segment lost 1 base and the J segment 6 bases; nucleotides outside the gene matches: 16. This CDR3 has 17 amino acids. From germline, CDR1 is SGHRS and CDR2 YFSETQ. Here the CDR3 DNA reads TGCGCCAGCAGCTTGCGCACAGGGGATTCTAGTTTCGGCGAGCAGTACTTC. This translates into CASSLRTGDSSFGEQYF.

The V call is TRBV7-2, the J call TRBJ2-1; 7 bases agree with TRBD2. Per germline, CDR1 SGHTA and CDR2 FQGNSA. The V and J ends lost 7 bases and 4 bases, in that order; junction bases with no gene match: 10. This CDR3 spans 15 amino acids. The CDR3 region has the DNA TGTGCCAGCATGTTTGGGGGGGGAGGATACAATGAGCAGTTCTTC. Protein sequence: CASMFGGGGYNEQFF.

The V and J genes are TRBV9 and TRBJ2-2; no reliable D call. The CDR3 spans 14 residues. Germline CDR1 SGDLS, CDR2 YYNGEE. The germline V and J ends were trimmed by 0 bases and 1 base, with 4 bases remaining between them. Written as DNA, the CDR3 is TGTGCCAGCAGCGTAGCTCTGAACACCGGGGAGCTGTTTTTT. Its translation is CASSVALNTGELFF.

The chain employs TRBV7-2 and TRBJ1-1; D is unresolved. The CDR3 is 17 amino acids. Germline CDR1 and CDR2: SGHTA and FQGNSA. The germline V and J ends were trimmed by 5 bases and 0 bases, with 19 bases remaining between them. CDR3 sequence: CASSRHRMGYMNTEAFF. The CDR3 nucleotides read TGTGCCAGCAGCCGCCACCGGATGGGGTACATGAACACTGAAGCTTTCTTT.